These 28 T cell receptor beta chains originate from one sample sequenced in a study of siplizumab effects on memory and regulatory T cells. TCRdb keeps only in-frame clones here, not all; method: immunoSEQ multiplex PCR. Among about 97,000 clones, approximately 90% were seen once, and the ten largest hold around 1.1%. Sequenced input: CD4+ T cells sorted from blood. These receptors were taken from a human donor in good health.

V gene TRBV9 combines with J gene TRBJ2-5; D not certain. Trimming stripped 5 bases from V and 2 bases from J, with 16 bases between. The CDR3 loop spans 15 amino acids. Germline V gives CDR1 SGDLS, CDR2 YYNGEE. The CDR3 loop is CASSRALHVQETQYF. The DNA for the CDR3 is TGTGCCAGCAGTCGAGCCTTACACGTGCAAGAGACCCAGTACTTC. Full variable domain (outside the CDR3, taken from reference TRBV9 and TRBJ2-5): DSGVTQTPKHLITATGQRVTLRCSPRSGDLSVYWYQQSLDQGLQFLIQYYNGEERAKGNILERFSAQQFPDLHSELNLSSLELGDSALYFCASSRALHVQETQYFGPGTRLLVL.

This chain links TRBV19 with TRBJ2-1; 11 bases are shared with TRBD1. CDR3 length: 16 amino acids. The V and J ends lost 5 bases and 9 bases, in that order; junction bases with no gene match: 12. Germline values: CDR1 LNHDA, CDR2 SQIVND (reference sequence). CDR3 protein: CASSARDRGRNSEQFF. Here the CDR3 DNA reads TGTGCCAGTAGTGCAAGGGACAGGGGGAGGAACAGTGAGCAGTTCTTC.

The chain joins TRBV25-1 to TRBJ1-1; no clear D. The V gene lost 4 bases and the J gene lost 11 bases, with 14 bases spanning the gap. The germline CDR1 and CDR2 sequences are MGHDK and SYGVNS. The CDR3 totals 12 residues. CDR3 region: CASSGSRVRAFF. CDR3 sequence (DNA): TGTGCCAGCAGTGGATCGAGGGTTCGCGCTTTCTTT.

The chain couples TRBV29-1 to TRBJ2-5; D uncertain. The V end was cut by 4 bases, the J end by 5 bases, with 17 bases between. This CDR3 region has 14 residues. CDR1 is SQVTM, CDR2 ANQGSEA, per germline. The CDR3 spells CSVGGNSARETQYF. CDR3 nucleotides: TGCAGCGTTGGTGGCAACTCAGCACGGGAGACCCAGTACTTC. The whole variable domain, filled in from reference TRBV29-1 and TRBJ2-5, reads SAVISQKPSRDICQRGTSLTIQCQVDSQVTMMFWYRQQPGQSLTLIATANQGSEATYESGFVIDKFPISRPNLTFSTLTVSNMSPEDSSIYLCSVGGNSARETQYFGPGTRLLVL.

The V call is TRBV11-1, the J call TRBJ2-1; D gene uncertain. CDR1 and CDR2 (germline): SGHAT, FQDESV (reference sequence). V lost 0 bases to trimming and J lost 5 bases, with 17 bases between them. The CDR3 consists of 17 residues. The CDR3 DNA sequence: TGTGCCAGCAGCTTAGCCCTGGGGTCTAGTGATCACAATGAGCAGTTCTTC. Translating gives CASSLALGSSDHNEQFF.

The chain links TRBV27 to TRBJ1-3, with 7 bases fitting TRBD1. The germline CDR1 and CDR2 sequences are MNHEY and SMNVEV (reference sequence). The CDR3 runs to 14 residues. V dropped 6 bases and J dropped 8; count of bases not matched to a gene: 10. The chain's CDR3 is CASSRGTVGDTIYF. CDR3 nucleotides: TGTGCCAGCAGCCGAGGGACAGTCGGGGACACCATATATTTT.

CDR3 in DNA: TGTGCCAGCAGTTTCGACAGGGACGGCAATCAGCCCCAGCATTTT. Protein sequence: CASSFDRDGNQPQHF. V usage is TRBV27 and J usage is TRBJ1-5; 7 bases fit TRBD1. Per germline, CDR1 MNHEY and CDR2 SMNVEV (reference sequence). The length of the CDR3 is 15 residues. Trimming at V came to 3 bases and at J to 2 bases, leaving 4 bases not matched to a gene.

This clone was counted a single time. J is TRBJ2-3 and V is TRBV6-4, with 9 bases identical to TRBD2. CDR1 MRHNA and CDR2 SNTAGT come from the germline V gene. The V and J ends lost 5 bases and 1 base, in that order; junction bases with no gene match: 4. This CDR3 has 15 amino acids. CDR3 residues: CASSPQREGTDTQYF. The CDR3 nucleotides read TGTGCCAGCAGTCCCCAGCGGGAGGGCACAGATACGCAGTATTTT.

The CDR3 DNA follows: TGTGCCACCCAGGGCGCGAACACCGGGGAGCTGTTTTTT. Protein sequence: CATQGANTGELFF. This chain joins TRBV10-3 and TRBJ2-2; TRBD1 might be the D (5 bases). CDR3 size: 13 residues. Trimming took 10 bases from V and 0 from J, leaving 9 bases between them. Germline V gene lookup returns CDR1 ENHRY and CDR2 SYGVKD.

CDR3 nucleotide sequence: TGCAGCGTTGCCCTACAGAACTATGGCTACACCTTC. This codes for CSVALQNYGYTF. The V and J genes are TRBV29-1 and TRBJ1-2; no firm D call. Per germline, CDR1 SQVTM and CDR2 ANQGSEA. Trimming shortened V by 4 bases and J by 2 bases, and 8 bases separated the two germline ends. The CDR3 runs 12 residues.

This clone appeared a single time. This chain links TRBV6-1 with TRBJ2-1, with 9 bases lining up with TRBD2. With 7 bases clipped from V and 9 bases from J, the junction kept 10 bases outside the gene matches. CDR1 MNHNS and CDR2 SASEGT come from the germline V gene. The CDR3 sequence is 14 residues long. Written as DNA, the CDR3 is TGTGCCAGCAATGTAGCGGGAGCCGTTGGTGAGCAGTTCTTC. Its translation is CASNVAGAVGEQFF.

The chain carries TRBV28 and TRBJ2-3, with D perhaps matching TRBD2 (6 bases). V was clipped by 2 bases and J by 6 bases, with 12 bases between them. Per germline, CDR1 MDHEN and CDR2 SYDVKM. The CDR3 length is 14 residues. Here the CDR3 DNA reads TGTGCCAGCAGTTTACGGCGGGGAGCTGATACGCAGTATTTT. This encodes CASSLRRGADTQYF.

Here the CDR3 reads CASRIDATTDTQYF. The CDR3 nucleotides read TGTGCCAGCAGAATCGACGCAACCACAGATACGCAGTATTTT. The chain recombines TRBV6-1 with TRBJ2-3; D unclear. The CDR3 is 14 amino acids. Trimming stripped 6 bases from V and 2 bases from J, with 12 bases between. The V gene's germline CDR1 is MNHNS and CDR2 SASEGT.

V and J are TRBV10-3 and TRBJ2-6, with 12 bases aligning to TRBD1. CDR1 is ENHRY, CDR2 SYGVKD, per germline. The CDR3 is 18 amino acids. Unmatched junction bases numbered 7, after V lost 6 bases and J lost 1 base. CDR3 region: CAIRAGTGGFSGANVLTF. CDR3 coding DNA: TGTGCCATCAGGGCCGGGACAGGGGGCTTTTCTGGGGCCAACGTCCTGACTTTC.

The gene calls are TRBV19 and TRBJ2-6; no reliable D call. The V gene's germline CDR1 is LNHDA and CDR2 SQIVND (reference sequence). The CDR3 is 12 residues long. V was shortened by 10 bases and J by 0 bases, with 4 bases between the two germline ends. CDR3 loop: CATNSGANVLTF. CDR3 coding DNA: TGTGCCACCAACTCTGGGGCCAACGTCCTGACTTTC. Full variable domain (outside the CDR3, taken from reference TRBV19 and TRBJ2-6): DGGITQSPKYLFRKEGQNVTLSCEQNLNHDAMYWYRQDPGQGLRLIYYSQIVNDFQKGDIAEGYSVSREKKESFPLTVTSAQKNPTAFYLCATNSGANVLTFGAGSRLTVL.

This rearrangement joins TRBV7-7 to TRBJ2-5, with a tentative D call TRBD1 (5 bases). Germline values: CDR1 SSHAT, CDR2 FNYEAQ (reference sequence). Trimming took 0 bases from V and 5 from J, leaving 19 bases between them. CDR3 length: 17 amino acids. The CDR3 protein is CASSLALSRAPRETQYF. CDR3 in DNA: TGTGCCAGCAGCTTAGCTTTGAGCAGGGCCCCCCGGGAGACCCAGTACTTC. Looking up the rest from reference TRBV7-7 and TRBJ2-5 gives the full variable domain: GAGVSQSPRYKVTKRGQDVTLRCDPISSHATLYWYQQALGQGPEFLTYFNYEAQPDKSGLPSDRFSAERPEGSISTLTIQRTEQRDSAMYRCASSLALSRAPRETQYFGPGTRLLVL.

V is TRBV19 and J is TRBJ1-4, with 11 bases identical to TRBD1. J was trimmed by 2 bases and V by 3 bases; bases with no gene match: 5. The CDR3 is 17 amino acids. In germline, CDR1 is LNHDA, CDR2 SQIVND (reference sequence). In nucleotides, the CDR3 is TGTGCCAGTAGTATGGGACAGGGGGATTTCACTAATGAAAAACTGTTTTTT. Translation: CASSMGQGDFTNEKLFF.

The rearrangement joins TRBV28 to TRBJ1-1, with D maybe TRBD1 (6 bases). V was trimmed by 6 bases and J by 2 bases, leaving 16 bases between them. The CDR3 covers 15 residues. The V gene's germline CDR1 is MDHEN and CDR2 SYDVKM. The CDR3 loop reads CASRTQGLANTEAFF. The CDR3 nucleotides are TGTGCCAGCAGGACACAGGGTCTGGCAAACACTGAAGCTTTCTTT.

In its sample, this clone was seen a few times. This sequence joins TRBV6-6 and TRBJ1-1; maybe TRBD1 (5 bases). The CDR3 totals 14 residues. Looked up from germline, CDR1 is MNHNY and CDR2 is SVGAGI (reference sequence). With 4 bases removed from V and 6 bases from J, the gap between germline ends came to 15 bases. The CDR3 DNA is TGTGCCAGCAGTTTAGGGACGGCAACGCCTGAAGCTTTCTTT. This encodes CASSLGTATPEAFF.

The V call is TRBV6-1, the J call TRBJ1-2; D perhaps matches TRBD1 (5 bases). The CDR3 is 14 residues long. V was pared by 8 bases and J by 7 bases, with 20 bases between. Germline V gene lookup returns CDR1 MNHNS and CDR2 SASEGT. The CDR3 nucleotides read TGTGCCAGCCCACTCTCCCCAGGGCTGGGTGGCTACACCTTC. Translation gives CASPLSPGLGGYTF.

This chain uses TRBV6-1 with TRBJ2-7, with D maybe TRBD1 (5 bases). V was clipped by 7 bases and J by 3 bases, with 10 bases between them. The CDR3 loop spans 12 amino acids. Germline-derived CDR1 and CDR2 are MNHNS and SASEGT. CDR3 loop: CASNKQVYEQYF. CDR3 sequence (DNA): TGTGCCAGCAACAAACAGGTCTACGAGCAGTACTTC.

This clone has a single count. The chain links TRBV9 to TRBJ2-1; 9 nucleotides line up with TRBD2. CDR1 SGDLS and CDR2 YYNGEE come from the germline V gene. The CDR3 loop spans 15 amino acids. V lost 0 bases to trimming and J lost 9 bases; unmatched junction nucleotides: 7. Written as DNA, the CDR3 is TGTGCCAGCAGCGTAGTGGCTAGCGGGAATGTTGAGCAGTTCTTC. Translating it yields CASSVVASGNVEQFF.

The chain couples TRBV18 to TRBJ2-1, with D tentatively TRBD2 (6 bases). Germline assignment: CDR1 KGHSH and CDR2 LQKENI. Trimming shortened V by 3 bases and J by 0 bases, and 12 bases separated the two germline ends. This CDR3 comprises 16 residues. Here the CDR3 DNA reads TGTGCCAGCTCACCGGGGGACTCTAGCTCCTACAATGAGCAGTTCTTC. As protein: CASSPGDSSSYNEQFF.

The chain links TRBV19 to TRBJ2-2; D remains unclear. The germline CDR1 and CDR2 sequences are LNHDA and SQIVND (reference sequence). Trimming removed 6 bases at V and 6 bases at J, with 14 bases between. The CDR3 is 14 residues long. For the CDR3, the DNA is TGTGCCAGTAGAGTATCAGAATGGCCCGGGGAGCTGTTTTTT. Translated, it gives CASRVSEWPGELFF.

CDR3 DNA sequence: TGTGCCAGCAGTGGACTCCGGGCCCCCAACTATGGCTACACCTTC. Protein: CASSGLRAPNYGYTF. The chain joins TRBV2 to TRBJ1-2; D is ambiguous. Per germline, CDR1 SNHLY and CDR2 FYNNEI. Trimming removed 4 bases at V and 2 bases at J, with 14 bases between. The CDR3 is 15 residues long. The variable domain in full, with the rest retrieved from reference TRBV2 and TRBJ1-2, is EPEVTQTPSHQVTQMGQEVILRCVPISNHLYFYWYRQILGQKVEFLVSFYNNEISEKSEIFDDQFSVERPDGSNFTLKIRSTKLEDSAMYFCASSGLRAPNYGYTFGSGTRLTVV.

The chain employs TRBV5-6 and TRBJ1-2; D might be TRBD1 (6 bases). Germline CDR1 reads SGHDT; CDR2 reads YYEEEE. The ends were cut back, 3 bases at V and 3 bases at J, with 27 bases in the middle. The CDR3 contains 19 residues. The DNA of the CDR3 is TGTGCCAGCAGCTCAATAAGACCCGGCGACGGGGGCAATTACTATGGCTACACCTTC. Protein product: CASSSIRPGDGGNYYGYTF.

The V gene is TRBV29-1, the J gene TRBJ2-5; D uncertain. The CDR3 spans 13 residues. Trimming removed 6 bases from V and 0 bases from J, with 11 bases in between. Germline CDR1 is SQVTM and CDR2 is ANQGSEA. DNA for the CDR3: TGCAGCGTAGGGAATTTCAACCAAGAGACCCAGTACTTC. It encodes CSVGNFNQETQYF.

The genes are TRBV11-3 and TRBJ2-3, with 8 positions matching TRBD2. Per germline, CDR1 SGHNT and CDR2 YENEEA. J lost 3 bases, V lost 3 bases, and 5 bases had no gene match. The CDR3 is 15 residues long. The CDR3 DNA reads as TGTGCCAGCAGCTTTAGCGGGACGATGACAGATACGCAGTATTTT. The encoded protein is CASSFSGTMTDTQYF.